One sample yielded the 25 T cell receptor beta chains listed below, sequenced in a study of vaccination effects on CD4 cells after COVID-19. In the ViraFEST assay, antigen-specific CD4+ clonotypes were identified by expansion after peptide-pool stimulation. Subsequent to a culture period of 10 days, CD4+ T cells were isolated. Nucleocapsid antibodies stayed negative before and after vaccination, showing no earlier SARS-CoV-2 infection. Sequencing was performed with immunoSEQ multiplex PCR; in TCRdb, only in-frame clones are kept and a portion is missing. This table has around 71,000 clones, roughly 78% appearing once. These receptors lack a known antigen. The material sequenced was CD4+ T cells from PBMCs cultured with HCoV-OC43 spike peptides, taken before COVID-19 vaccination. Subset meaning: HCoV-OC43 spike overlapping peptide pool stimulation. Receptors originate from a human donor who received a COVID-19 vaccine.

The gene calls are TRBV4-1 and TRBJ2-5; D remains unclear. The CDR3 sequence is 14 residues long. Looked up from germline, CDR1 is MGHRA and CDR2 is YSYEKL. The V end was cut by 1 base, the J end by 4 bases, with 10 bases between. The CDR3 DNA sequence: TGCGCCAGCAGCCAAGGACCAGGACGAGAGACCCAGTACTTC. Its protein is CASSQGPGRETQYF.

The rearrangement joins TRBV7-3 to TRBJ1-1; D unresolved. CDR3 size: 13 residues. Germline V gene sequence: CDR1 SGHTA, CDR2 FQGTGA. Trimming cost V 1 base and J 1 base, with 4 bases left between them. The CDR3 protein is CASSLRQNTEAFF. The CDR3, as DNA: TGTGCCAGCAGCTTAAGGCAGAACACTGAAGCTTTCTTT. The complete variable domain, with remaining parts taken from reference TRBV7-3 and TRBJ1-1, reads GAGVSQTPSNKVTEKGKYVELRCDPISGHTALYWYRQSLGQGPEFLIYFQGTGAADDSGLPNDRFFAVRPEGSVSTLKIQRTERGDSAVYLCASSLRQNTEAFFGQGTRLTVV.

CDR3 region: CASSLPLTGPGRETQYF. The CDR3 DNA is TGTGCCAGCAGCTTACCGCTGACGGGCCCTGGGCGGGAGACCCAGTACTTC. The rearrangement joins TRBV7-2 to TRBJ2-5; D remains ambiguous. Germline CDR1 SGHTA, CDR2 FQGNSA. The length of the CDR3 is 17 residues. The V gene lost 2 bases and the J gene lost 5 bases, with 21 bases spanning the gap.

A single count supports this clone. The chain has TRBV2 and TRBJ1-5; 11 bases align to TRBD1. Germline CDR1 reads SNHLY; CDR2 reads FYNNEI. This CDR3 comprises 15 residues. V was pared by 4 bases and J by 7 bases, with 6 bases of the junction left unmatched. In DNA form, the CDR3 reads TGTGCCAGCAGTGCCCGGGACAGGGGGAGGCAGCCCCAGCATTTT. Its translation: CASSARDRGRQPQHF.

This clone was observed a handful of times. The CDR3 is CASSPRITEAFF. CDR3 sequence (DNA): TGTGCCAGCAGCCCCAGGATCACTGAAGCTTTCTTT. This chain connects TRBV28 to TRBJ1-1; no reliable D call. The germline V gene has CDR1 MDHEN and CDR2 SYDVKM. This CDR3 is 12 amino acids long. V was clipped by 6 bases and J by 4 bases, with 9 bases between them.

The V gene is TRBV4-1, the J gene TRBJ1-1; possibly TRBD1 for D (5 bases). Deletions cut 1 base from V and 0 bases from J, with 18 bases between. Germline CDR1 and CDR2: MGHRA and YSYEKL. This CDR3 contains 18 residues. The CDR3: CASSQGLLSRQLNTEAFF. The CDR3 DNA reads TGCGCCAGCAGCCAAGGACTGCTTAGTAGACAGCTGAACACTGAAGCTTTCTTT.

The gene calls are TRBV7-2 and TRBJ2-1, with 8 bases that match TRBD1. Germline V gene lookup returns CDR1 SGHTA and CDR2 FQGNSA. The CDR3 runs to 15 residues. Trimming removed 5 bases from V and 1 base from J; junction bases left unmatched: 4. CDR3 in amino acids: CASSQGATSYNEQFF. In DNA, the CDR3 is TGTGCCAGCAGCCAGGGGGCGACATCCTACAATGAGCAGTTCTTC.

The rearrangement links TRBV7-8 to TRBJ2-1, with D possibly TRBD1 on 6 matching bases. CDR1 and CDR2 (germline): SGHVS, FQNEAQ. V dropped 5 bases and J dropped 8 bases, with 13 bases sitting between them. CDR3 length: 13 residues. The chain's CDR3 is CASSGRGRYEQFF. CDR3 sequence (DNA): TGTGCCAGCAGCGGCAGGGGACGGTATGAGCAGTTCTTC.

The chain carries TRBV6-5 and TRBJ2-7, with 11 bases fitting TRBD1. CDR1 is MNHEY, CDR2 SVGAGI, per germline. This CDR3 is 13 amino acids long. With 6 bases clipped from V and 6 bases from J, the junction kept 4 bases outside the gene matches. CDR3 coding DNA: TGTGCCAGCAGAAGGACAGGGGGCTTCGAGCAGTACGTC. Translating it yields CASRRTGGFEQYV.

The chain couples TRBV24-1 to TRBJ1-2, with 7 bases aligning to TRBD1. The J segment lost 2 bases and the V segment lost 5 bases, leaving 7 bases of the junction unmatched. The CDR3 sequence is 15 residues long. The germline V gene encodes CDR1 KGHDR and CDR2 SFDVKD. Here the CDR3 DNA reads TGTGCCACCAGTGCAGGGGGGGGTTTGAACTATGGCTACACCTTC. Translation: CATSAGGGLNYGYTF.

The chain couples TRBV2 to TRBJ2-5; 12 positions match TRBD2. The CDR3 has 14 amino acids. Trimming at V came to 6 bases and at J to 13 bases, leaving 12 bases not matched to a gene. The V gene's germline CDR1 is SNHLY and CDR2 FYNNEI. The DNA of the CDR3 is TGTGCCAGCAGCAAACGACTAGCGGGGGAGGGGTCGTACTTC. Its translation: CASSKRLAGEGSYF.

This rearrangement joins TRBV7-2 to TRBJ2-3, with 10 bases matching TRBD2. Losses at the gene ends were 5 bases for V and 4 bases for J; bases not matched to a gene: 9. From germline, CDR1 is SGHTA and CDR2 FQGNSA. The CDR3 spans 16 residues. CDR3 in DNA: TGTGCCAGCAGCCAGGATTTAGCGGGGGGCGCAGATACGCAGTATTTT. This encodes CASSQDLAGGADTQYF. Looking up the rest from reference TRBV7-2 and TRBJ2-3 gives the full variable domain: GAGVSQSPSNKVTEKGKDVELRCDPISGHTALYWYRQSLGQGLEFLIYFQGNSAPDKSGLPSDRFSAERTGGSVSTLTIQRTQQEDSAVYLCASSQDLAGGADTQYFGPGTRLTVL.

Here the CDR3 DNA reads TGTGCCAGCAGTCACGGGACGGCTGAAAAACTGTTTTTT. It yields the protein CASSHGTAEKLFF. The chain combines TRBV6-5 with TRBJ1-4, with D perhaps TRBD1 (5 bases). V was trimmed by 5 bases and J by 7 bases, leaving 11 bases between them. The length of the CDR3 is 13 residues. Germline V lookup: CDR1 MNHEY, CDR2 SVGAGI.

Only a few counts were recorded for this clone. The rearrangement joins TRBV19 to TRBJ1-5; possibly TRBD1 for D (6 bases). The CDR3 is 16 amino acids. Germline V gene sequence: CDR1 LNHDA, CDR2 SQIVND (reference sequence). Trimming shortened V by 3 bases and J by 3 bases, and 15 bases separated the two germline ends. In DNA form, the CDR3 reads TGTGCCAGTAGTATTGGGCAGGGGTATGACAATCAGCCCCAGCATTTT. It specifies CASSIGQGYDNQPQHF.

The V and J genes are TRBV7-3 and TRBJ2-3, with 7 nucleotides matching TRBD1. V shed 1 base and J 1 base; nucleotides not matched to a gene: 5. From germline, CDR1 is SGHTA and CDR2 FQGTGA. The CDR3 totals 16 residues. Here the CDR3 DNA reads TGTGCCAGCAGCTTAAACAGGGGCCTTGGCACAGATACGCAGTATTTT. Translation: CASSLNRGLGTDTQYF.

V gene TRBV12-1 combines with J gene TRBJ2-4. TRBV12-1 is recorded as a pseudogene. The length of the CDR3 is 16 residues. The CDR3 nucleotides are TGTGCCAGCAGCCGGGGCGCAGGTCGGGCCAAAAACATTCAGTACTTC. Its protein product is CASSRGAGRAKNIQYF.

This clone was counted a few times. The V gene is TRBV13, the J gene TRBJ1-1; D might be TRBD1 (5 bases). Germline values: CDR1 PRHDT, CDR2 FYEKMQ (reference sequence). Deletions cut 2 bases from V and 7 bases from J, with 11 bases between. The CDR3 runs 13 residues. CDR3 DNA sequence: TGTGCCAGCAGCTTACAGGGCCGATTTGAAGCTTTCTTT. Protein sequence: CASSLQGRFEAFF.

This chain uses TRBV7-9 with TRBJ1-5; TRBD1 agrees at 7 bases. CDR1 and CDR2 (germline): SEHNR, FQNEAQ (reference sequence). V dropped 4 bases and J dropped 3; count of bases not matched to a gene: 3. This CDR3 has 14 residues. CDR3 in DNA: TGTGCCAGCAGCTCGACAGGGATCAATCAGCCCCAGCATTTT. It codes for CASSSTGINQPQHF.

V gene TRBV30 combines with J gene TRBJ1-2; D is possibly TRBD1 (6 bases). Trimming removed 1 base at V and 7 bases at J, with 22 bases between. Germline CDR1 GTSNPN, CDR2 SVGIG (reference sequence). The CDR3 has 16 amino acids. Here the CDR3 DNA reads TGTGCCTGGAGTGGCCCAGGGGCTTCCGTCTTAGGTGGCTACACCTTC. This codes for CAWSGPGASVLGGYTF.

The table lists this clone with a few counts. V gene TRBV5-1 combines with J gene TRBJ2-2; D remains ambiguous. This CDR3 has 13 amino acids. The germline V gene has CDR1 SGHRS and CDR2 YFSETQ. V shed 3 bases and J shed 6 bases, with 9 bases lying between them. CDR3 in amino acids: CASSSESAGELFF. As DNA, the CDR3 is TGCGCCAGCAGCTCAGAGAGCGCCGGGGAGCTGTTTTTT.

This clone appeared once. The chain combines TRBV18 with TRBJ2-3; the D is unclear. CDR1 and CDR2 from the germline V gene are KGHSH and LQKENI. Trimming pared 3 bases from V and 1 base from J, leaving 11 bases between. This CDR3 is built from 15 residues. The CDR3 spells CASSPLQDGTDTQYF. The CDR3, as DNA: TGTGCCAGCTCACCTCTCCAGGACGGCACAGATACGCAGTATTTT.

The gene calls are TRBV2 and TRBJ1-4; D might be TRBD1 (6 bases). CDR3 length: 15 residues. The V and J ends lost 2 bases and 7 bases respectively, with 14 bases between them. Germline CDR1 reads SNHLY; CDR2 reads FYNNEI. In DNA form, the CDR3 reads TGTGCCAGCAGTGAATCTGCAGGGGTGGCTGAAAAACTGTTTTTT. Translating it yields CASSESAGVAEKLFF.

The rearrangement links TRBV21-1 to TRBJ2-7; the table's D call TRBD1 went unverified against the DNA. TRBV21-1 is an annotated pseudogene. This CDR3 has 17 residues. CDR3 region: CASSKGRGRDRGYEQYV. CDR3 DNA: TGTGCCAGCAGCAAGGGTCGGGGAAGAGACAGGGGTTACGAGCAGTACGTC.

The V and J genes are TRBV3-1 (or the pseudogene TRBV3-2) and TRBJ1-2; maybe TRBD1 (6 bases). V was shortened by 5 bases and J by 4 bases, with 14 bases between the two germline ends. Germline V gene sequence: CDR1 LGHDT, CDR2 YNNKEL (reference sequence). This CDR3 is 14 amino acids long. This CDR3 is CASSSQLGGYGYTF. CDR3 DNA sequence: TGTGCCAGCAGCTCTCAGTTAGGGGGCTATGGCTACACCTTC.

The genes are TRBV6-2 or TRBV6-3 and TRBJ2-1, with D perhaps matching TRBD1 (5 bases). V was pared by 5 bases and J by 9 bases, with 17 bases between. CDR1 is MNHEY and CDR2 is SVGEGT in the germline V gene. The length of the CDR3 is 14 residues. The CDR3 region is CASSRGTRVGEQFF. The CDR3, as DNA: TGTGCCAGCAGTAGGGGTACAAGGGTTGGTGAGCAGTTCTTC.